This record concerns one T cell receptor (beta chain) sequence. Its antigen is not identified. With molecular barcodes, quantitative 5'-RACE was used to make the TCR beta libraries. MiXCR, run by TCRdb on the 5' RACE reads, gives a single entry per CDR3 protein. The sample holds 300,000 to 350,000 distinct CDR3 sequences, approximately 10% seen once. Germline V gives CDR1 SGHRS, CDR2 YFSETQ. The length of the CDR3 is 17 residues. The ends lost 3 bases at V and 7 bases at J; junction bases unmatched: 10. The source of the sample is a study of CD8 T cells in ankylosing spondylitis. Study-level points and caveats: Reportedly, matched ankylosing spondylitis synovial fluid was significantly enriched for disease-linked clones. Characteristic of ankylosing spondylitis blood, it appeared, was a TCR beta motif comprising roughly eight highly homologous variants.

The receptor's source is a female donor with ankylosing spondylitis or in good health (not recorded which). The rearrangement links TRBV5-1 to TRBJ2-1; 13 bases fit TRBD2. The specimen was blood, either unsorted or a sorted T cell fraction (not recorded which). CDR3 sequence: CASSSTLLAGGRNEQFF. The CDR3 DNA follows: TGCGCCAGCAGCTCTACCCTACTAGCGGGGGGGCGGAATGAGCAGTTCTTC. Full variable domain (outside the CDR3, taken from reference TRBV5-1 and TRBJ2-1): KAGVTQTPRYLIKTRGQQVTLSCSPISGHRSVSWYQQTPGQGLQFLFEYFSETQRNKGNFPGRFSGRQFSNSRSEMNVSTLELGDSALYLCASSSTLLAGGRNEQFFGPGTRLTVL.